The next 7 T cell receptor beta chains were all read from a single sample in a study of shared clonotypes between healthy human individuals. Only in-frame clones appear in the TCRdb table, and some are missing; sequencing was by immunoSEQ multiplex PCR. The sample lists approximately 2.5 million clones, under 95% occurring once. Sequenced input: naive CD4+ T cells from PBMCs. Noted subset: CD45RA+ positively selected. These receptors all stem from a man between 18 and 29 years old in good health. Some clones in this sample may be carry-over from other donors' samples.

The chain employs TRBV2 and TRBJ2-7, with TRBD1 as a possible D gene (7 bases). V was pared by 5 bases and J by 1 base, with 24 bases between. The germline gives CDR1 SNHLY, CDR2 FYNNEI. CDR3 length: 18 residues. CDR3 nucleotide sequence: TGTGCCAGCAGTTACCGGGACAGCGCCTTAGGGGGGTCCTACGAGCAGTACTTC. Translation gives CASSYRDSALGGSYEQYF.

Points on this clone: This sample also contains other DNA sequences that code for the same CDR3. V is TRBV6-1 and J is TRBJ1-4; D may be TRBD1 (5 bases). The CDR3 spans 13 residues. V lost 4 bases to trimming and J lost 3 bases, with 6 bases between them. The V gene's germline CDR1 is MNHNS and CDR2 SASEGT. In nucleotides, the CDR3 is TGTGCCAGCAGTGCAGGGCCTAATGAAAAACTGTTTTTT. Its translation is CASSAGPNEKLFF.

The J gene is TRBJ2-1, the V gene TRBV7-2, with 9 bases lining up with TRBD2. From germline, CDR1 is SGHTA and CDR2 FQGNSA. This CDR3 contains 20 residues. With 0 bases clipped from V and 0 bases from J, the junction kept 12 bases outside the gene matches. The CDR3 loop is CASSLAKLREGRTSYNEQFF. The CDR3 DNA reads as TGTGCCAGCAGCTTAGCGAAGTTGCGGGAGGGCCGAACCTCCTACAATGAGCAGTTCTTC.

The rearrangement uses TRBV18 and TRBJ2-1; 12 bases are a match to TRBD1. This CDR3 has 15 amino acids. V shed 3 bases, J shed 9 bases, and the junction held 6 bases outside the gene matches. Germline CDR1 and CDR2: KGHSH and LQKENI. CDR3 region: CASSPPGTGGFEQFF. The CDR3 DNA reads TGTGCCAGCTCACCTCCCGGGACAGGGGGCTTTGAGCAGTTCTTC.

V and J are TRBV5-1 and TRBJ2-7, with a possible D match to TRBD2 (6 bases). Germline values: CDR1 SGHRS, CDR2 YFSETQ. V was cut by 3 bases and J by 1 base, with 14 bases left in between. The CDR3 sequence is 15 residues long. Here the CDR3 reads CASSSHREWSYEQYF. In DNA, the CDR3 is TGCGCCAGCAGCTCCCACCGGGAGTGGTCCTACGAGCAGTACTTC. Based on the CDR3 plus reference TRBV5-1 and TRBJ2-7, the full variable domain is KAGVTQTPRYLIKTRGQQVTLSCSPISGHRSVSWYQQTPGQGLQFLFEYFSETQRNKGNFPGRFSGRQFSNSRSEMNVSTLELGDSALYLCASSSHREWSYEQYFGPGTRLTVT.

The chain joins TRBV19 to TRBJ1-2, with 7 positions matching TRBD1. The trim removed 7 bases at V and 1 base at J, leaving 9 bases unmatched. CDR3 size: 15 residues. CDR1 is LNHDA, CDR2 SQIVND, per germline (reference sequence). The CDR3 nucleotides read TGTGCCAGTACACCACGGACAGGCCTTAACTATGGCTACACCTTC. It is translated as CASTPRTGLNYGYTF.

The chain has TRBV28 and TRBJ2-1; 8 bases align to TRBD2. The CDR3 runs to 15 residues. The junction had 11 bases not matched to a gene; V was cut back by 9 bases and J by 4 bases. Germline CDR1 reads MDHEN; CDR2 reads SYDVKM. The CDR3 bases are TGTGCCAGTGTCGGCGGGAGGAATGGTTACAATGAGCAGTTCTTC. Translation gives CASVGGRNGYNEQFF.